This note documents a single T cell receptor beta chain sequence. Here immunoSEQ multiplex PCR was the method, and the copy in TCRdb shows in-frame clones only, minus some. The data hold under 300,000 clones, with 70% to 75% observed a single time. The data derive from a study of blood T cell repertoires in COVID-19. The CDR3 spans 17 residues. Per germline, CDR1 SQVTM and CDR2 ANQGSEA. The V and J ends lost 6 bases and 1 base respectively, with 24 bases between them. The sequence derives from a woman of 80 years or more with acute or convalescent COVID-19. The sample comprised peripheral blood. This chain uses TRBV29-1 with TRBJ2-5; D gene unclear. CDR3 in DNA: TGCAGCGTGGAACCCCTACGTTTTGGTCCTCTCCAAGAGACCCAGTACTTC. It is translated as CSVEPLRFGPLQETQYF.